A selection of T cell receptor beta chains follows, all from one sample in a study of response to subunit inactivated influenza vaccine. TCRdb processed the RT-PCR reads anew with MiXCR; each CDR3 protein has one entry. The sample has 290,000 or so distinct CDR3 sequences, roughly 22% seen once. Source: PBMCs from blood, taken less than 22 months after vaccination. Source of these receptors: a man aged 45-69 years who received an inactivated influenza vaccine. CDR3s include the opening cysteine and the closing phenylalanine or tryptophan.

j_gene: TRBJ2-7; v_gene: TRBV12-3/TRBV12-4; len: 11; CDR3aa: CASNTGDEQYF
j_gene: TRBJ1-5; v_gene: TRBV2; len: 15; CDR3aa: CASSRGPASNQPQHF
j_gene: TRBJ2-1; v_gene: TRBV9; len: 15; CDR3aa: CASSGVWDRGNEQFF
j_gene: TRBJ1-6; v_gene: TRBV5-1; len: 16; CDR3aa: CASSLGGPPTGSPLHF
j_gene: TRBJ2-2; v_gene: TRBV4-3; len: 17; CDR3aa: CASSQGRGQGYTGELFF
j_gene: TRBJ1-6; v_gene: TRBV11-2; len: 17; CDR3aa: CASSSLRHPSYNSPLHF
j_gene: TRBJ1-2; v_gene: TRBV5-4; len: 17; CDR3aa: CASSPGGGSAKRDGYTF
j_gene: TRBJ2-7; v_gene: TRBV27; len: 13; CDR3aa: CASRGGSSYEQYF
j_gene: TRBJ1-1; v_gene: TRBV18; len: 16; CDR3aa: CASSPSSGSMNTEAFF
j_gene: TRBJ2-4; v_gene: TRBV3-1; len: 16; CDR3aa: CASSQEGAVAKNIQYF
j_gene: TRBJ1-4; v_gene: TRBV5-1; len: 13; CDR3aa: CASRDTINEKLFF
j_gene: TRBJ2-1; v_gene: TRBV28; len: 13; CDR3aa: CASSSRSRNEQFF
j_gene: TRBJ2-3; v_gene: TRBV4-1; len: 15; CDR3aa: CASSRDRVGTDTQYF
j_gene: TRBJ1-2; v_gene: TRBV12-3/TRBV12-4; len: 16; CDR3aa: CASSRNKLTADYGYTF
j_gene: TRBJ2-2; v_gene: TRBV27; len: 15; CDR3aa: CASSLRTTQRGELFF
j_gene: TRBJ1-1; v_gene: TRBV6-1; len: 13; CDR3aa: CASSEPGSPEAFF
j_gene: TRBJ1-5; v_gene: TRBV4-2; len: 13; CDR3aa: CASSQDEGVAQHF
j_gene: TRBJ1-1; v_gene: TRBV10-3; len: 11; CDR3aa: CATYYGTEAFF
j_gene: TRBJ1-4; v_gene: TRBV28; len: 13; CDR3aa: CASSLTPGEKLFF
j_gene: TRBJ1-3; v_gene: TRBV20-1; len: 15; CDR3aa: CSVRDGTTGGNTIYF
j_gene: TRBJ1-5; v_gene: TRBV28; len: 15; CDR3aa: CASIRTGGLNQPQHF
j_gene: TRBJ2-3; v_gene: TRBV29-1; len: 13; CDR3aa: CSVGREATDTQYF
j_gene: TRBJ1-6; v_gene: TRBV20-1; len: 14; CDR3aa: CSAQLGAVNSPLHF
j_gene: TRBJ1-2; v_gene: TRBV9; len: 12; CDR3aa: CASSDLGDGYTF
j_gene: TRBJ1-5; v_gene: TRBV4-2; len: 16; CDR3aa: CASSQFAGNSNQPQHF
j_gene: TRBJ1-1; v_gene: TRBV20-1; len: 13; CDR3aa: CSAHKILGTEAFF
j_gene: TRBJ2-2; v_gene: TRBV20-1; len: 16; CDR3aa: CSARDPGTRNTGELFF
j_gene: TRBJ1-1; v_gene: TRBV20-1; len: 11; CDR3aa: CSARHVTEAFF
j_gene: TRBJ2-1; v_gene: TRBV5-1; len: 12; CDR3aa: CASSLTGKEQFF
j_gene: TRBJ1-6; v_gene: TRBV9; len: 14; CDR3aa: CASSVAGDNSPLHF
j_gene: TRBJ1-1; v_gene: TRBV28; len: 12; CDR3aa: CASRRQVTEAFF
j_gene: TRBJ1-2; v_gene: TRBV12-3/TRBV12-4; len: 13; CDR3aa: CATRVKNDYGYTF
j_gene: TRBJ2-7; v_gene: TRBV7-9; len: 16; CDR3aa: CASSPYRGGDSYEQYF
j_gene: TRBJ1-2; v_gene: TRBV7-2; len: 19; CDR3aa: CASSLASVLRDRTLYGYTF
j_gene: TRBJ2-7; v_gene: TRBV20-1; len: 14; CDR3aa: CSARVLDSFYEQYF
j_gene: TRBJ2-1; v_gene: TRBV12-3/TRBV12-4; len: 16; CDR3aa: CASSNSGGSSYNEQFF
j_gene: TRBJ1-6; v_gene: TRBV7-8; len: 15; CDR3aa: CASSLQKQGNSPLHF
j_gene: TRBJ1-1; v_gene: TRBV28; len: 15; CDR3aa: CASSRPQGLGTEAFF
j_gene: TRBJ1-6; v_gene: TRBV10-3; len: 14; CDR3aa: CAIRPDRVGSPLHF
j_gene: TRBJ1-2; v_gene: TRBV20-1; len: 14; CDR3aa: CSASNPGQIYGYTF
j_gene: TRBJ1-3; v_gene: TRBV25-1; len: 16; CDR3aa: CASSEFGSLSGNTIYF
j_gene: TRBJ1-5; v_gene: TRBV6-5; len: 15; CDR3aa: CASSLRTPGEQPQHF
j_gene: TRBJ1-4; v_gene: TRBV20-1; len: 16; CDR3aa: CSASSTDTTFNEKLFF